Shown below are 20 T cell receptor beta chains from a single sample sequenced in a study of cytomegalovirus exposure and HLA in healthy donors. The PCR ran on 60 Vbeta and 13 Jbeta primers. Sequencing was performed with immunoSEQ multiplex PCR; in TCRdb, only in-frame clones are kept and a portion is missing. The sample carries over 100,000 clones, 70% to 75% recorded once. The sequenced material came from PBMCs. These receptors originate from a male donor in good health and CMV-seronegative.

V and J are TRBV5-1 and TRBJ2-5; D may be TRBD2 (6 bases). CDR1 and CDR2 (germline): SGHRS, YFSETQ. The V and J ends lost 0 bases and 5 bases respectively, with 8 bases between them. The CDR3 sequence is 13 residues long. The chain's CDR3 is CASSLGSGETQYF. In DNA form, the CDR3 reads TGCGCCAGCAGCTTGGGGAGCGGGGAGACCCAGTACTTC.

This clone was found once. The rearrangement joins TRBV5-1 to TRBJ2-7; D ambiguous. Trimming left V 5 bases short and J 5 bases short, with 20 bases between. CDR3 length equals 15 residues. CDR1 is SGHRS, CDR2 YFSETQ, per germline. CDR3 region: CASSSRLSTNDEQYF. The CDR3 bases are TGCGCCAGCAGTTCACGACTGTCCACTAATGACGAGCAGTACTTC.

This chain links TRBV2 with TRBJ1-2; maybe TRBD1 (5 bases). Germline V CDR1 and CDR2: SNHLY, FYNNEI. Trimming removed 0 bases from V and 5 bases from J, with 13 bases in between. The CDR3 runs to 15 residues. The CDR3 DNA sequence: TGTGCCAGCAGTGAAGCCCCGGGGGTATATTATGGCTACACCTTC. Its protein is CASSEAPGVYYGYTF.

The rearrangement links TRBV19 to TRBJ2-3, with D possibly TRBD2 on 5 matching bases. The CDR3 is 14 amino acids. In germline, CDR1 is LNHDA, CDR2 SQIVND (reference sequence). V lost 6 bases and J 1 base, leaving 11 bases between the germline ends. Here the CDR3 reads CASRRDYGTDTQYF. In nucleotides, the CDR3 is TGTGCCAGTAGACGGGATTACGGCACAGATACGCAGTATTTT.

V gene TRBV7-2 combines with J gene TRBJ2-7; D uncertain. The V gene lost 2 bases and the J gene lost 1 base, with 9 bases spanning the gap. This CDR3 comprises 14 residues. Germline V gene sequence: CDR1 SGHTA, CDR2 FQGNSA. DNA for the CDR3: TGTGCCAGCAGCTTAATCCTCCGTTCCTACGAGCAGTACTTC. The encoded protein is CASSLILRSYEQYF.

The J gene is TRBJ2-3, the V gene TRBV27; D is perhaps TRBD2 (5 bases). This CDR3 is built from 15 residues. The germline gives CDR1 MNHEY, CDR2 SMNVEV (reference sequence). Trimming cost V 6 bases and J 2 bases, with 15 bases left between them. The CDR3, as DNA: TGTGCCAGCAGGGGAGTTGCCAGCCACACAGATACGCAGTATTTT. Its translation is CASRGVASHTDTQYF.

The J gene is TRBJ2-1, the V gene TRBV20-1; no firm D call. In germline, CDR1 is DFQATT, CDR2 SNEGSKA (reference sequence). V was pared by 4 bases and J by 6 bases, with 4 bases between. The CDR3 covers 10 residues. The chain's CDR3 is CSATGNEQFF. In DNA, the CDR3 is TGCAGTGCTACAGGCAATGAGCAGTTCTTC.

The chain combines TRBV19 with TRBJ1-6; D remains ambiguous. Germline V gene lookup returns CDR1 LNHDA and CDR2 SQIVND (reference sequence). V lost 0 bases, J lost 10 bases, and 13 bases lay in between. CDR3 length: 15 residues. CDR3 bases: TGTGCCAGTAGTATAGATCTCGTCTTAGCATCACCCCTCCACTTT. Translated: CASSIDLVLASPLHF.

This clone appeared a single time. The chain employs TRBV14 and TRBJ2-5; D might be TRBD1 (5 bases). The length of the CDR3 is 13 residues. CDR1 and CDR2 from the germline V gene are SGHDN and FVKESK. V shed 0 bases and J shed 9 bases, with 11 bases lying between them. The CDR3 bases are TGTGCCAGCAGCCAAGATCCAGGGTTGTCCCAGTACTTC. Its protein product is CASSQDPGLSQYF.

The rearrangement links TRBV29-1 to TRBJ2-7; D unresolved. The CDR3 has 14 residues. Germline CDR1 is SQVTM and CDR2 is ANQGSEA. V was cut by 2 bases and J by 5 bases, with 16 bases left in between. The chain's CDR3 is CSVENGLSNDEQYF. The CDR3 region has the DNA TGCAGCGTTGAAAACGGTCTTAGTAACGACGAGCAGTACTTC.

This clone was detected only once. The CDR3 DNA is TGTGCCAGCAGCTTGGAGGACGGGGAGTTCTATGGCTACACCTTC. Encoded protein: CASSLEDGEFYGYTF. The chain couples TRBV5-8 to TRBJ1-2; no clear D gene. V gave up 0 bases and J gave up 4 bases, with 13 bases separating them. Germline CDR1 reads SGHTS; CDR2 reads YDEGEE. The CDR3 covers 15 residues.

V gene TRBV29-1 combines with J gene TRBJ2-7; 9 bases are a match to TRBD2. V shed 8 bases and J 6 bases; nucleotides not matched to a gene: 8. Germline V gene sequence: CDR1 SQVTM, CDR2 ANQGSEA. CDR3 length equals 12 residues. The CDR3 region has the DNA TGCAGCTATAGCGGGGGTGGAAGCGAGCAGTACTTC. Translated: CSYSGGGSEQYF.

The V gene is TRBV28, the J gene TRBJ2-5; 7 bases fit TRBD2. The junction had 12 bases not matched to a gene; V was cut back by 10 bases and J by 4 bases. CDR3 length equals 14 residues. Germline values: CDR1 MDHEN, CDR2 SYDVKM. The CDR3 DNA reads TGTGCCACCGGGCGGGGAGGGCCCGGAGAGACCCAGTACTTC. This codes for CATGRGGPGETQYF.

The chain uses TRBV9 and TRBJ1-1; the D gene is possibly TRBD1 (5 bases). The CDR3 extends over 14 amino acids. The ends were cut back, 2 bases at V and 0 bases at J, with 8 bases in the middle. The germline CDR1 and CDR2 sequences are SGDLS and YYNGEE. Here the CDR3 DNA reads TGTGCCAGCAGCGTCAGGGAATTGAACACTGAAGCTTTCTTT. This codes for CASSVRELNTEAFF.

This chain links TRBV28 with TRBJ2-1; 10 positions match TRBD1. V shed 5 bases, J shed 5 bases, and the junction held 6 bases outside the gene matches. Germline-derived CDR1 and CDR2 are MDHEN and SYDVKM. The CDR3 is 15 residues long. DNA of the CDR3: TGTGCCAGCAGTGAGCCCGGGACAGGGGACAATGAGCAGTTCTTC. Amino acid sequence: CASSEPGTGDNEQFF.

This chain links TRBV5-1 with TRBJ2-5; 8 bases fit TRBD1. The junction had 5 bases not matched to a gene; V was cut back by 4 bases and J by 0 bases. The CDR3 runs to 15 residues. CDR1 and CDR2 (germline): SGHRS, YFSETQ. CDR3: CASSIWTGNQETQYF. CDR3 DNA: TGCGCCAGCAGCATCTGGACAGGGAACCAAGAGACCCAGTACTTC.

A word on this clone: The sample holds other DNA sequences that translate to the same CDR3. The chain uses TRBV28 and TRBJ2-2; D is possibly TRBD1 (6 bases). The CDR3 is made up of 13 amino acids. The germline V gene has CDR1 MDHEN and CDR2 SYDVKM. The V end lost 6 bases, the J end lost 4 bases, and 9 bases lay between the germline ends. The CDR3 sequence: CASRAGVTGELFF. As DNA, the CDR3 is TGTGCCAGCAGGGCAGGGGTCACCGGGGAGCTGTTTTTT.

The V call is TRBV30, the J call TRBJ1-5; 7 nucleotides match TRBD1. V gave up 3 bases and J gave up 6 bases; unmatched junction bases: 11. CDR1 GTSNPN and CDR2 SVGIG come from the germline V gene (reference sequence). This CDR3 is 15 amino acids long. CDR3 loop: CAWSEGTVPRQPQHF. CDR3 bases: TGTGCCTGGAGCGAGGGGACAGTCCCCCGTCAGCCCCAGCATTTT.

The chain's CDR3 is CSVGWGPTNEKLFF. For the CDR3, the DNA is TGCAGCGTTGGGTGGGGGCCAACTAATGAAAAACTGTTTTTT. The chain has TRBV29-1 and TRBJ1-4, with D possibly being TRBD1 (6 bases). V was clipped by 4 bases and J by 0 bases, with 9 bases between them. This CDR3 comprises 14 residues. Germline assignment: CDR1 SQVTM and CDR2 ANQGSEA.

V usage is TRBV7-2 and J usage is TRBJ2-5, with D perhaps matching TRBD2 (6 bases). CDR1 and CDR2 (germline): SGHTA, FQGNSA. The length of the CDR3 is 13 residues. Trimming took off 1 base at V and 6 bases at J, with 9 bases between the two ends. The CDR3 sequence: CASSLGRGQTQYF. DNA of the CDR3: TGTGCCAGCAGCTTAGGGAGGGGACAGACCCAGTACTTC.